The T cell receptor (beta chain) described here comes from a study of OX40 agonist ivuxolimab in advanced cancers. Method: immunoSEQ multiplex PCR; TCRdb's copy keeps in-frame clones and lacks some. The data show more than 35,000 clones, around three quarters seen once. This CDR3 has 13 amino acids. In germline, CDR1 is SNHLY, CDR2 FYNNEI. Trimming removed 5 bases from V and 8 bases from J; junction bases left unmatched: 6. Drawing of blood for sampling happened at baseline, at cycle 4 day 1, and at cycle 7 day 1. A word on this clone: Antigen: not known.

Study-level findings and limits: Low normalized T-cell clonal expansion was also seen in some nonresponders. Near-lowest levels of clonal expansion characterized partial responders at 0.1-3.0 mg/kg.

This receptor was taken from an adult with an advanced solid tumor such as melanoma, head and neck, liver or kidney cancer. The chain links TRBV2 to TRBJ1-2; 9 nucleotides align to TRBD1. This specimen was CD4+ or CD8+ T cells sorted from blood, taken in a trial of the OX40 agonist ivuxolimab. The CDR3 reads CASSTGTGTGYTF. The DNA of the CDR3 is TGTGCCAGCAGTACCGGGACAGGGACCGGCTACACCTTC.